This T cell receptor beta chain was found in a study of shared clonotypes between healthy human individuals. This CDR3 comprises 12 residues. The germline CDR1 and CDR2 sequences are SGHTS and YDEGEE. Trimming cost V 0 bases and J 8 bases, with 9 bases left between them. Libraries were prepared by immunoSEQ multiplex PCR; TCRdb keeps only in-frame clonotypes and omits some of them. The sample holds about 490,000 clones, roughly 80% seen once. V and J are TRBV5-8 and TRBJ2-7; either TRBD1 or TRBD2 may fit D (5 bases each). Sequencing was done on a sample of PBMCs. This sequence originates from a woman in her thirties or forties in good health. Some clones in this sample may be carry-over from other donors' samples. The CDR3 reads CASSLVRGKQYF. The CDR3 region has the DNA TGTGCCAGCAGCTTGGTGAGGGGTAAGCAGTACTTC.